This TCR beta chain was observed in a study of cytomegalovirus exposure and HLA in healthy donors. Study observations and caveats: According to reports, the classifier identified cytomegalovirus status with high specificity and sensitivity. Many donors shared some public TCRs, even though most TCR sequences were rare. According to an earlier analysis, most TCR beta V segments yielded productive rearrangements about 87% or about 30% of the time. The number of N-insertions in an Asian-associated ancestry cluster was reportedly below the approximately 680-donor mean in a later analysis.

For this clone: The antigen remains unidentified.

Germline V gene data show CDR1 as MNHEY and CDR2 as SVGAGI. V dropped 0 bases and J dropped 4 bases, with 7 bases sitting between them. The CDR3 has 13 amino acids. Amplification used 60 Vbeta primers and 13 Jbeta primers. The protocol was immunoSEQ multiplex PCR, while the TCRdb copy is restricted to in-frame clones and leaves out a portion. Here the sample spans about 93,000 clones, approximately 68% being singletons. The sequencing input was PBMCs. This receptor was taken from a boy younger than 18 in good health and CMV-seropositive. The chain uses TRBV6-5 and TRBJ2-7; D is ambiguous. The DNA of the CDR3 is TGTGCCAGCAGTTACTCCAATCAGTACGAGCAGTACTTC. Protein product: CASSYSNQYEQYF.